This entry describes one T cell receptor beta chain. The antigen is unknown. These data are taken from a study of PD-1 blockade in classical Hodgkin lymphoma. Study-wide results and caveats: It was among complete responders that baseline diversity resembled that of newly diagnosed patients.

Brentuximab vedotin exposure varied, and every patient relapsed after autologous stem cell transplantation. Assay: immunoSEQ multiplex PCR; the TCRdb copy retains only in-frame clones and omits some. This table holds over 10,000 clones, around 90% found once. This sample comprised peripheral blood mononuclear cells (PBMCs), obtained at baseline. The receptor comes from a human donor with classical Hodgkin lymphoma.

The CDR3 here is CASSLAGESEAFF. In DNA, the CDR3 is TGTGCCAGCAGCTTAGCAGGGGAAAGTGAAGCTTTCTTT. This chain connects TRBV7-9 to TRBJ1-1, with D perhaps TRBD1 (5 bases). V lost 0 bases to trimming and J lost 7 bases, with 9 bases between them. The germline V gene has CDR1 SEHNR and CDR2 FQNEAQ (reference sequence). This CDR3 has 13 residues. The full variable domain, in which reference TRBV7-9 and TRBJ1-1 provide the parts outside the CDR3, is DTGVSQNPRHKITKRGQNVTFRCDPISEHNRLYWYRQTLGQGPEFLTYFQNEAQLEKSRLLSDRFSAERPKGSFSTLEIQRTEQGDSAMYLCASSLAGESEAFFGQGTRLTVV.